This T cell receptor (beta chain) appears in the sequencing data of a study of cytomegalovirus exposure and HLA in healthy donors. With 60 Vbeta and 13 Jbeta primers, the PCR was carried out. Only in-frame clones appear in the TCRdb table, and some are missing; sequencing was by immunoSEQ multiplex PCR. Its clone listing holds 150,000 to 200,000 clones. Worth noting for this clone: The sample carries other DNA sequences with the same CDR3.

Per the germline V gene, CDR1 is MNHEY and CDR2 is SVGAGI. The V end lost 4 bases, the J end lost 0 bases, and 9 bases lay between the germline ends. This CDR3 contains 14 residues. Sequenced: PBMCs. This sequence joins TRBV6-5 and TRBJ1-1, with D uncertain. This receptor was identified in a woman aged 60-75 years in good health and CMV-seronegative. The CDR3 sequence is CASSSRGLNTEAFF. CDR3 coding DNA: TGTGCCAGCAGTTCTCGCGGGTTGAACACTGAAGCTTTCTTT.